This T cell receptor (beta chain) was retrieved from a study of blood T cell repertoires in COVID-19. At the level of the study: Italy, Spain and the United States were the sources of the convalescent and acute COVID-19 samples.

There are 15 residues in the CDR3. Germline CDR1 SGHAT, CDR2 FQNNGV. After removal of 4 bases from V and 2 bases from J, the junction contained 7 bases not matched to a gene. Original handling: Amplified reference gene primers provided the basis for estimating nucleated cell counts. TCRdb's table, derived via immunoSEQ multiplex PCR, lists solely in-frame clones and lacks some. Clone size and the V and J calls come from that table; the DNA yielded D and trimming. The repertoire has 55,000 or so clones, about 90% of them found once; the top ten carry over 6.5%. The sample consisted of peripheral blood. The rearrangement joins TRBV11-2 to TRBJ2-7, with 8 bases lining up with TRBD1. The TCR comes from a man in his sixties with active COVID-19. The CDR3 here is CASSSRGLGAYEQYF. For the CDR3, the DNA is TGTGCCAGCAGCTCCAGGGGGCTGGGGGCCTACGAGCAGTACTTC.